This is a list of T cell receptor beta chains from one sample in a study of metastatic and nonmetastatic thyroid tumors. Through MiXCR, TCRdb re-clonotyped the PCR reads. The sample holds under 30,000 clones, more than 14% seen once. Sequencing used blood. These TCRs come from a male donor with papillary thyroid cancer or a benign thyroid nodule (not recorded which). Some clones in this sample may be carry-over from other donors' samples. The CDR3 runs from the conserved cysteine through the conserved F or W. The D gene is left open where the match is weak. Rows may omit the clone size; those that give it use once, few, many or a size class.

>TRBV11-1|.|TRBJ2-3|.
TGTGCCAGCAGCCCGAGGAGTGGGTCTAGCACAGATACGCGGTATTTT
CASSPRSGSSTDTRYF
>TRBV19|many|TRBJ2-2|TRBD2
TGTGCCAGTAGTCCGCGGACTAGCGGGGCGAACACCGGGGAGCTGTTTTTT
CASSPRTSGANTGELFF
>TRBV24-1|many|TRBJ2-5|TRBD2
TGTGCCACCAGTGATTCGGGGGGAGAGACCCAGTACTTC
CATSDSGGETQYF
>TRBV11-3|.|TRBJ2-4|.
TGTGCCAGCAGCTTAGGCCCGACGGTCTTAGCCAAAAAGATTCACTCCTTC
CASSLGPTVLAKKIHSF
>TRBV15|many|TRBJ2-6|.
TGTGCCACCAGCAGAGATCAGGGCGACGGGGCCAACGTCCTGACTTTC
CATSRDQGDGANVLTF
>TRBV6-1|many|TRBJ1-4|.
TGTGCCAGCAAAAGACGGTTGAATGAAAAACTGTTTTTT
CASKRRLNEKLFF
>TRBV3-1|many|TRBJ2-1|TRBD1
TGTGCCAGCAGCCGACATGACAGGGCAGAGCAGTTCTTC
CASSRHDRAEQFF
>TRBV5-1|.|TRBJ1-2|.
TGCGCCAGCTGCTCTCCGAGAGGGATCTATGGCTACACCTTC
CASCSPRGIYGYTF
>TRBV20-1|many|TRBJ2-7|TRBD2
TGCAGTGCCAGGCCCCCCGGGGGGGGTGTCTACGAGCAGTACTTC
CSARPPGGGVYEQYF
>TRBV28|many|TRBJ2-7|.
TGTGCCAGCAAAAGCCGGGACGGTGCCTACGAGCAGTACTTC
CASKSRDGAYEQYF
>TRBV5-1|.|TRBJ2-1|TRBD1
TGCGCCAGCAGCTTGGTGGGGACAGGGATCAATGAGCAGTTCTTC
CASSLVGTGINEQFF
>TRBV12-3/TRBV12-4|medium-sized|TRBJ2-7|TRBD2
TGTGCCAGCAGTCCCAGCGGGGTATACGAGCAGTACTTC
CASSPSGVYEQYF
>TRBV30|many|TRBJ1-2|TRBD1
TGTGCCTGGATGAGATCGTTCCGGACAGGGGATGGCTACACCTTC
CAWMRSFRTGDGYTF
>TRBV4-1|many|TRBJ2-7|.
TGCGCCAGCAGCCAAGATCGGGGTTGGGCCTACGAGCAGTACTTC
CASSQDRGWAYEQYF
>TRBV7-9|many|TRBJ2-7|TRBD1
TGTGCCAGCAGCTCGACAGGGGGGAGTCTCTACGAGCAGTACTTC
CASSSTGGSLYEQYF
>TRBV20-1|.|TRBJ2-7|.
TGCAGTGCCAGGCCCCCCGTGGGGGTTGTCTACGAGCAGTACTTC
CSARPPVGVVYEQYF
>TRBV28|many|TRBJ2-4|TRBD1
TGTGCCAGCAGTTTTAGAGGGACAGAAAACATTCAGTACTTC
CASSFRGTENIQYF
>TRBV6-1|.|TRBJ2-7|.
TGTGCCAGCAGTGAAGCGGGAGTCCACGAGCAGTACTTC
CASSEAGVHEQYF
>TRBV4-2|few|TRBJ2-1|.
TGTGCCAGCAGCCTAGAACCGGAGGGGTCCTACAATGAGCAGTTCTTC
CASSLEPEGSYNEQFF
>TRBV7-2|many|TRBJ2-1|.
TGTGCCAGCAGCTCAACGGGCGGTAACTACAATGAGCAGTTCTTC
CASSSTGGNYNEQFF
>TRBV28|many|TRBJ1-1|.
TGTGCCAGCAGTTCTAGGGTCAGGGGCACTGAAGCTTTCTTT
CASSSRVRGTEAFF
>TRBV6-1|many|TRBJ2-1|.
TGTGCCAGCAGGGGGCCAGAAGACAATGAGCAGTTCTTC
CASRGPEDNEQFF
>TRBV7-7|many|TRBJ2-3|.
TGTGCCAGCAGCTTATCTTTGGAGGGCACAGATACGCAGTATTTT
CASSLSLEGTDTQYF
>TRBV2|medium-sized|TRBJ1-6|.
TGTGCCAGCAGTGGGGGCAGTGCGAATTCACCCCTCCACTTT
CASSGGSANSPLHF